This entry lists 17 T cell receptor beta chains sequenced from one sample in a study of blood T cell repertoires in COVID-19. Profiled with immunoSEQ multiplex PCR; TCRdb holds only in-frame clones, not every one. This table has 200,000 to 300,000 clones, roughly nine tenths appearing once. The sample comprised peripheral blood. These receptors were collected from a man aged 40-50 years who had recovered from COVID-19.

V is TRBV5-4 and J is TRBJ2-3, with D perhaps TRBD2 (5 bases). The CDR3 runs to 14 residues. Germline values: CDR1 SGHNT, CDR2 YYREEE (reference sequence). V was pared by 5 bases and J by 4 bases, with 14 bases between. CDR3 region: CASRADFVSDTQYF. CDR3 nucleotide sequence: TGTGCCAGCAGGGCGGACTTTGTATCAGATACGCAGTATTTT.

Here the CDR3 DNA reads TGTGCCACATGGGACAGCCGCTACACCTTC. Protein sequence: CATWDSRYTF. The chain couples TRBV10-3 to TRBJ1-2; 7 bases align to TRBD1. Germline assignment: CDR1 ENHRY and CDR2 SYGVKD. The CDR3 is 10 residues long. The J segment lost 9 bases and the V segment lost 10 bases, leaving 5 bases of the junction unmatched.

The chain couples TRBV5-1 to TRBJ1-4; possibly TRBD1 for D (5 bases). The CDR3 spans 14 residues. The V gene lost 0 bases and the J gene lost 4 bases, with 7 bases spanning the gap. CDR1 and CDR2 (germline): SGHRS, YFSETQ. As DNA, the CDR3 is TGCGCCAGCAGCTTGGAGACAGTTAATGAAAAACTGTTTTTT. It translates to CASSLETVNEKLFF.

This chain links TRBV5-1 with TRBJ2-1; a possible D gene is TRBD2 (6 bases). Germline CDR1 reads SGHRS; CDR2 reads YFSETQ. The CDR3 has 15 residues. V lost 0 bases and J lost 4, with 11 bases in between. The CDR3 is CASSLEGTPYNEQFF. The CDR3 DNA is TGCGCCAGCAGCTTGGAGGGGACTCCATACAATGAGCAGTTCTTC.

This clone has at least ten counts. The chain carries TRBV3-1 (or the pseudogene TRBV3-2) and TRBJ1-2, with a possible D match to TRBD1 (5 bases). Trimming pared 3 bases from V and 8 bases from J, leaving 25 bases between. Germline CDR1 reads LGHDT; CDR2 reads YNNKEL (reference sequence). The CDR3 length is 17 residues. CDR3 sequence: CASSHFGQGSAFGGYTF. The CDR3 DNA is TGTGCCAGCAGCCATTTTGGCCAGGGCTCGGCTTTCGGGGGCTACACCTTC.

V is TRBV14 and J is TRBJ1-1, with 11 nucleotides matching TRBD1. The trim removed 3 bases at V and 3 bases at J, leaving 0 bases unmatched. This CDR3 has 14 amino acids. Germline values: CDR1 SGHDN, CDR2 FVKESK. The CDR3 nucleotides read TGTGCCAGCAGCCAGGACAGGGGGCACACTGAAGCTTTCTTT. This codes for CASSQDRGHTEAFF. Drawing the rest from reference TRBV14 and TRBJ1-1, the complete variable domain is EAGVTQFPSHSVIEKGQTVTLRCDPISGHDNLYWYRRVMGKEIKFLLHFVKESKQDESGMPNNRFLAERTGGTYSTLKVQPAELEDSGVYFCASSQDRGHTEAFFGQGTRLTVV.

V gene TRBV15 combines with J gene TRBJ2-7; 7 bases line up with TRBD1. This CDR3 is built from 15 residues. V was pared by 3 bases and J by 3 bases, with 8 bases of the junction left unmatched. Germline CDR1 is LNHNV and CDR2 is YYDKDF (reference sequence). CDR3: CATSSQTGIGYEQYF. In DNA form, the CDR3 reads TGTGCCACCAGCAGTCAGACAGGGATAGGCTACGAGCAGTACTTC.

CDR3 coding DNA: TGTGCCAGCAGGCAGAACTGGGGCAGCACAGATACGCAGTATTTT. The encoded protein is CASRQNWGSTDTQYF. The V call is TRBV3-1 (or the pseudogene TRBV3-2), the J call TRBJ2-3, with D maybe TRBD1 (5 bases). Looked up from germline, CDR1 is LGHDT and CDR2 is YNNKEL (reference sequence). V was clipped by 6 bases and J by 0 bases, with 13 bases between them. The CDR3 runs 15 residues.

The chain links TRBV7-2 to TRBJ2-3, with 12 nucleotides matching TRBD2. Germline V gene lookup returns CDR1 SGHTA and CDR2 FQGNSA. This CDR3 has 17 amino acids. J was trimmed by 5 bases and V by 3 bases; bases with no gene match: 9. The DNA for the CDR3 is TGTGCCAGCAGCTTTTGGTGGAAGACTAGCGGGGGAGATACGCAGTATTTT. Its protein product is CASSFWWKTSGGDTQYF.

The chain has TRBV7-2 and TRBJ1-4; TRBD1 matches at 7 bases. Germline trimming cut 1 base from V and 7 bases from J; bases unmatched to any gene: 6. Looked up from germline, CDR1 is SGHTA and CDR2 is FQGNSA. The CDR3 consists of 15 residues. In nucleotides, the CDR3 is TGTGCCAGCAGCTTAGACGACAGGGAGGCTGAAAAACTGTTTTTT. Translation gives CASSLDDREAEKLFF.

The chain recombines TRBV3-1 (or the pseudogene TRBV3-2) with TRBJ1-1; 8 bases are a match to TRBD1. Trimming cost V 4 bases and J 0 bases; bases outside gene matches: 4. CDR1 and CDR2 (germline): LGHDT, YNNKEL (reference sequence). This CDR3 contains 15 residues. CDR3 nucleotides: TGTGCCAGCAGCCGCCCAGGGGGCTTGAACACTGAAGCTTTCTTT. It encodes CASSRPGGLNTEAFF.

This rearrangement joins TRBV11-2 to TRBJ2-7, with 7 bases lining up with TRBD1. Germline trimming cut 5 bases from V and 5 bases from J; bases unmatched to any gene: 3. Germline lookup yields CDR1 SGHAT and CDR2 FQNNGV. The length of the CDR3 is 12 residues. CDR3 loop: CASSEGAHEQYF. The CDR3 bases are TGTGCCAGCAGCGAGGGGGCCCACGAGCAGTACTTC.

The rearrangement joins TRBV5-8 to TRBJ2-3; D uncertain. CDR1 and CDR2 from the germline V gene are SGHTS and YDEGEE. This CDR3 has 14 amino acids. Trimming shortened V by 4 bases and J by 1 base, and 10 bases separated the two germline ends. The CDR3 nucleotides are TGTGCCAGCAGCCCGGCCCGGGGCACAGATACGCAGTATTTT. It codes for CASSPARGTDTQYF.

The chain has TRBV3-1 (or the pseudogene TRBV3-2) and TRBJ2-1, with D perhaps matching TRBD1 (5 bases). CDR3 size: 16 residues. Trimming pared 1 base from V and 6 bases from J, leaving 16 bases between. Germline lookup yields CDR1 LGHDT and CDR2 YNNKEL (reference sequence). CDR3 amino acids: CASSQVPFDSRNEQFF. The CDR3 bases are TGTGCCAGCAGCCAAGTCCCGTTCGACAGTCGCAATGAGCAGTTCTTC.

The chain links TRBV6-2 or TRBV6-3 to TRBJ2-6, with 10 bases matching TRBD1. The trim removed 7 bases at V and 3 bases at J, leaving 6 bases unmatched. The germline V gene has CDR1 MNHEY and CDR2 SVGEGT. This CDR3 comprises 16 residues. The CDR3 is CASTPTGGFGANVLTF. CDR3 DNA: TGTGCCAGCACCCCGACAGGGGGCTTTGGGGCCAACGTCCTGACTTTC.

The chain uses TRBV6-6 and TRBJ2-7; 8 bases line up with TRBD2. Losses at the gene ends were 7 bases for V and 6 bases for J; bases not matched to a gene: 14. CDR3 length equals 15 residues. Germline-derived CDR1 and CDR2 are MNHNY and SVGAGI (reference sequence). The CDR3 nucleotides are TGTGCCAGCAATCAACCGGGAGCGGGAGTGTTCGAGCAGTACTTC. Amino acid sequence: CASNQPGAGVFEQYF.

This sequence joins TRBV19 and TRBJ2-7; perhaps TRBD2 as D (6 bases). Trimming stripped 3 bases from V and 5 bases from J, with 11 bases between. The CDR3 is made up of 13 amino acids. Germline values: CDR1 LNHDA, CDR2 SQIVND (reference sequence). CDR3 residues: CASSISTSNEQYF. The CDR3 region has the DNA TGTGCCAGTAGTATTAGTACTAGCAACGAGCAGTACTTC.